This T cell receptor (beta chain) was found in a study of TIL therapy for anti-PD-1-resistant metastatic lung cancer. The sample's time point: pre-treatment sample, taken before nivolumab and TIL therapy. The CDR3 contains 12 residues. The V and J ends lost 3 bases and 8 bases, in that order; junction bases with no gene match: 0. The germline V gene has CDR1 SEHNR and CDR2 FQNEAQ (reference sequence). Sequencing used immunoSEQ v3. Data came from immunoSEQ multiplex PCR; TCRdb stores just in-frame clones and leaves some out. The data contain under 15,000 clones, 80% of them singletons. The receptor was derived from a person aged 25-80 years with non-small cell lung cancer. Sequenced material: blood, taken at baseline. The J gene is TRBJ2-1, the V gene TRBV7-9; TRBD2 matches at 8 bases. The DNA for the CDR3 is TGTGCCAGCAGCTTTAGCGGGGATGAGCAGTTCTTC. Its protein product is CASSFSGDEQFF.